The 22 T cell receptor beta chains below come from one sample, sequenced in a study of blood T cell repertoires in COVID-19. Sequenced by immunoSEQ multiplex PCR; TCRdb stores in-frame clones only, minus some. The data contain hundreds of thousands of clones, roughly nine tenths of them seen just once; the ten biggest clones take up 2% to 3%. The specimen was PBMCs or T cells enriched from blood (not recorded which). Receptor source: a young woman who had recovered from COVID-19.

The V call is TRBV28, the J call TRBJ2-4; a weak D match, TRBD2 (6 bases). This CDR3 spans 15 amino acids. V lost 6 bases to trimming and J lost 1 base, with 13 bases between them. Germline V gives CDR1 MDHEN, CDR2 SYDVKM. The CDR3 DNA follows: TGTGCCAGCAGCCCCACTGGGGGGGCCAAAAACATTCAGTACTTC. Protein: CASSPTGGAKNIQYF.

The gene calls are TRBV10-2 and TRBJ1-2; 9 nucleotides line up with TRBD1. Per the germline V gene, CDR1 is WSHSY and CDR2 is SAAADI. The junction had 5 bases not matched to a gene; V was cut back by 6 bases and J by 6 bases. The CDR3 is 13 amino acids. This CDR3 is CASRETGGHGYTF. The CDR3 DNA is TGCGCCAGCAGGGAGACAGGGGGACATGGCTACACCTTC.

This chain uses TRBV5-1 with TRBJ2-3, with 10 positions matching TRBD2. The length of the CDR3 is 14 residues. With 2 bases clipped from V and 5 bases from J, the junction kept 2 bases outside the gene matches. CDR1 is SGHRS, CDR2 YFSETQ, per germline. CDR3 in amino acids: CASSLLAGKDTQYF. As DNA, the CDR3 is TGCGCCAGCAGCTTACTAGCGGGGAAAGATACGCAGTATTTT. The full variable domain, its missing parts supplied by reference TRBV5-1 and TRBJ2-3, is KAGVTQTPRYLIKTRGQQVTLSCSPISGHRSVSWYQQTPGQGLQFLFEYFSETQRNKGNFPGRFSGRQFSNSRSEMNVSTLELGDSALYLCASSLLAGKDTQYFGPGTRLTVL.

The chain employs TRBV6-1 and TRBJ1-6, with 7 positions matching TRBD1. This CDR3 comprises 15 residues. The germline V gene has CDR1 MNHNS and CDR2 SASEGT. V shed 3 bases and J 4 bases; nucleotides not matched to a gene: 3. This CDR3 is CASSERDRYNSPLHF. The CDR3 nucleotides read TGTGCCAGCAGTGAGAGGGACAGATATAATTCACCCCTCCACTTT.

Here the CDR3 reads CASRRDSGSYNEQFF. The CDR3 nucleotides read TGTGCCAGCAGGAGGGACTCTGGCTCCTACAATGAGCAGTTCTTC. The V gene is TRBV6-4, the J gene TRBJ2-1; a possible D gene is TRBD2 (6 bases). The CDR3 loop spans 15 amino acids. Per germline, CDR1 MRHNA and CDR2 SNTAGT. V shed 6 bases and J shed 0 bases, with 12 bases lying between them.

The chain uses TRBV20-1 and TRBJ2-7, with a weak D call TRBD2 (5 bases). This CDR3 spans 15 amino acids. Trimming cost V 3 bases and J 3 bases, with 18 bases left between them. Germline V gene lookup returns CDR1 DFQATT and CDR2 SNEGSKA (reference sequence). This CDR3 is CSASPWTSASYEQYF. DNA for the CDR3: TGCAGTGCTAGTCCATGGACTTCGGCGAGCTACGAGCAGTACTTC.

This chain links TRBV3-1 (or the pseudogene TRBV3-2) with TRBJ1-1; a possible D gene is TRBD1 (6 bases). CDR3 length: 15 amino acids. From germline, CDR1 is LGHDT and CDR2 YNNKEL (reference sequence). V was cut by 1 base and J by 3 bases, with 12 bases left in between. In DNA, the CDR3 is TGTGCCAGCAGCCAAGTATCCGCAGGGGACACTGAAGCTTTCTTT. Its translation: CASSQVSAGDTEAFF.

The genes are TRBV12-3 or TRBV12-4 and TRBJ1-2; D is ambiguous. Trimming left V 6 bases short and J 4 bases short, with 9 bases between. CDR3 length equals 12 residues. The CDR3 DNA reads as TGTGCCAGCAGCCCCGGGAGCTATGGCTACACCTTC. Translation gives CASSPGSYGYTF.

The chain combines TRBV7-9 with TRBJ2-1, with 8 nucleotides matching TRBD1. J was trimmed by 3 bases and V by 1 base; bases with no gene match: 2. CDR1 and CDR2 (germline): SEHNR, FQNEAQ (reference sequence). This CDR3 has 15 amino acids. The CDR3 loop is CASSLGGQDYNEQFF. The CDR3 nucleotides read TGTGCCAGCAGCTTAGGGGGACAGGACTACAATGAGCAGTTCTTC.

The chain combines TRBV27 with TRBJ1-2, with TRBD1 matching 8 bases. V shed 8 bases and J 5 bases; nucleotides not matched to a gene: 1. This CDR3 contains 11 residues. Per the germline V gene, CDR1 is MNHEY and CDR2 is SMNVEV (reference sequence). The CDR3 bases are TGTGCCAGCGGACAGGGATATGGCTACACCTTC. Amino acid sequence: CASGQGYGYTF.

CDR3 nucleotides: TGTGCCAGCAGCGTAGATTCGGGGGTGGGCTACAATGAGCAGTTCTTC. It translates to CASSVDSGVGYNEQFF. The chain is built from TRBV9 and TRBJ2-1; the D gene is possibly TRBD2 (6 bases). V shed 0 bases and J shed 3 bases, with 13 bases lying between them. Germline assignment: CDR1 SGDLS and CDR2 YYNGEE. CDR3 length: 16 amino acids.

This chain links TRBV11-2 with TRBJ1-2; 10 bases match TRBD1. The CDR3 loop spans 16 amino acids. V dropped 2 bases and J dropped 6; count of bases not matched to a gene: 9. Germline CDR1 reads SGHAT; CDR2 reads FQNNGV. DNA for the CDR3: TGTGCCAGCAGCTTAACCCTTGGCGGGACAGGGGATGGCTACACCTTC. Translation gives CASSLTLGGTGDGYTF.

V gene TRBV9 combines with J gene TRBJ2-2; maybe TRBD2 (6 bases). The V end was cut by 4 bases, the J end by 2 bases, with 15 bases between. Germline CDR1 and CDR2: SGDLS and YYNGEE. CDR3 size: 16 residues. For the CDR3, the DNA is TGTGCCAGCAGCCCAACTAGCACCCCAAACACCGGGGAGCTGTTTTTT. It yields the protein CASSPTSTPNTGELFF.

This clone appeared a single time. The genes are TRBV5-1 and TRBJ1-5; maybe TRBD1 (5 bases). In germline, CDR1 is SGHRS, CDR2 YFSETQ. The length of the CDR3 is 15 residues. The ends were cut back, 0 bases at V and 3 bases at J, with 10 bases in the middle. The DNA of the CDR3 is TGCGCCAGCAGCTTGGGGCAGGGTCCCAATCAGCCCCAGCATTTT. It codes for CASSLGQGPNQPQHF.

The chain is built from TRBV6-5 and TRBJ1-2, with D perhaps matching TRBD1 (5 bases). Germline V gene data show CDR1 as MNHEY and CDR2 as SVGAGI. V lost 8 bases and J 5 bases, leaving 9 bases between the germline ends. This CDR3 comprises 11 residues. The CDR3 coding sequence is TGTGCCAGCTTCGGGGGGTATGGCTACACCTTC. Its protein is CASFGGYGYTF.

The chain couples TRBV2 to TRBJ2-7; 8 bases map to TRBD2. V lost 6 bases and J lost 0; bases outside the gene matches: 7. Per the germline V gene, CDR1 is SNHLY and CDR2 is FYNNEI. This CDR3 region has 15 residues. The CDR3 sequence: CASSTSGGRSYEQYF. The CDR3 bases are TGTGCCAGCAGCACAAGCGGGGGCCGCTCCTACGAGCAGTACTTC.

The genes are TRBV19 and TRBJ1-1; 10 positions match TRBD1. This CDR3 is 17 amino acids long. CDR1 LNHDA and CDR2 SQIVND come from the germline V gene (reference sequence). V lost 6 bases, J lost 4 bases, and 14 bases stayed unmatched. The CDR3 DNA follows: TGTGCCAGTAGCCCCCGGGACAGGGGAGGCGGTGGCACTGAAGCTTTCTTT. Its protein is CASSPRDRGGGGTEAFF.

The DNA for the CDR3 is TGTGCCAGCAGCTCCTATGAGTGGCGGAATCAAGAGACCCAGTACTTC. It yields the protein CASSSYEWRNQETQYF. The chain links TRBV11-2 to TRBJ2-5; D is unclear. Trimming shortened V by 4 bases and J by 2 bases, and 17 bases separated the two germline ends. This CDR3 is built from 16 residues. Germline V gives CDR1 SGHAT, CDR2 FQNNGV. Full variable domain (remainder filled in from reference TRBV11-2 and TRBJ2-5): EAGVAQSPRYKIIEKRQSVAFWCNPISGHATLYWYQQILGQGPKLLIQFQNNGVVDDSQLPKDRFSAERLKGVDSTLKIQPAKLEDSAVYLCASSSYEWRNQETQYFGPGTRLLVL.

This chain links TRBV5-1 with TRBJ1-1; 7 bases are shared with TRBD1. J gave up 7 bases and V 3 bases, and 12 bases lay outside the gene matches. Germline CDR1 is SGHRS and CDR2 is YFSETQ. The CDR3 sequence is 15 residues long. CDR3 sequence (DNA): TGCGCCAGCAGCTCAGGAACTAAGGGGGCTGGTGAAGCTTTCTTT. It is translated as CASSSGTKGAGEAFF.

This chain connects TRBV25-1 to TRBJ2-2, with 7 bases lining up with TRBD1. The CDR3 contains 17 residues. Looked up from germline, CDR1 is MGHDK and CDR2 is SYGVNS. V dropped 3 bases and J dropped 5; count of bases not matched to a gene: 12. The CDR3 region has the DNA TGTGCCAGCAGTGACGGAGTGAGGCAGGGGGAGACCGGGGAGCTGTTTTTT. Protein: CASSDGVRQGETGELFF.

The gene calls are TRBV5-1 and TRBJ2-7, with TRBD1 matching 7 bases. Germline CDR1 reads SGHRS; CDR2 reads YFSETQ. This CDR3 has 14 residues. Trimming removed 1 base from V and 4 bases from J; junction bases left unmatched: 5. The CDR3 spells CASSLRLGQYEQYF. For the CDR3, the DNA is TGCGCCAGCAGCTTGAGGCTGGGACAGTACGAGCAGTACTTC.

This chain links TRBV11-2 with TRBJ2-2; 12 nucleotides line up with TRBD2. The CDR3 spans 17 residues. V lost 3 bases to trimming and J lost 4 bases; unmatched junction nucleotides: 6. The germline CDR1 and CDR2 sequences are SGHAT and FQNNGV. The CDR3 DNA follows: TGTGCCAGCAGCTTCCTCCTAGCGGGGGGGCTCACCGGGGAGCTGTTTTTT. Residues: CASSFLLAGGLTGELFF. The full variable domain, rest sourced from reference TRBV11-2 and TRBJ2-2, is EAGVAQSPRYKIIEKRQSVAFWCNPISGHATLYWYQQILGQGPKLLIQFQNNGVVDDSQLPKDRFSAERLKGVDSTLKIQPAKLEDSAVYLCASSFLLAGGLTGELFFGEGSRLTVL.